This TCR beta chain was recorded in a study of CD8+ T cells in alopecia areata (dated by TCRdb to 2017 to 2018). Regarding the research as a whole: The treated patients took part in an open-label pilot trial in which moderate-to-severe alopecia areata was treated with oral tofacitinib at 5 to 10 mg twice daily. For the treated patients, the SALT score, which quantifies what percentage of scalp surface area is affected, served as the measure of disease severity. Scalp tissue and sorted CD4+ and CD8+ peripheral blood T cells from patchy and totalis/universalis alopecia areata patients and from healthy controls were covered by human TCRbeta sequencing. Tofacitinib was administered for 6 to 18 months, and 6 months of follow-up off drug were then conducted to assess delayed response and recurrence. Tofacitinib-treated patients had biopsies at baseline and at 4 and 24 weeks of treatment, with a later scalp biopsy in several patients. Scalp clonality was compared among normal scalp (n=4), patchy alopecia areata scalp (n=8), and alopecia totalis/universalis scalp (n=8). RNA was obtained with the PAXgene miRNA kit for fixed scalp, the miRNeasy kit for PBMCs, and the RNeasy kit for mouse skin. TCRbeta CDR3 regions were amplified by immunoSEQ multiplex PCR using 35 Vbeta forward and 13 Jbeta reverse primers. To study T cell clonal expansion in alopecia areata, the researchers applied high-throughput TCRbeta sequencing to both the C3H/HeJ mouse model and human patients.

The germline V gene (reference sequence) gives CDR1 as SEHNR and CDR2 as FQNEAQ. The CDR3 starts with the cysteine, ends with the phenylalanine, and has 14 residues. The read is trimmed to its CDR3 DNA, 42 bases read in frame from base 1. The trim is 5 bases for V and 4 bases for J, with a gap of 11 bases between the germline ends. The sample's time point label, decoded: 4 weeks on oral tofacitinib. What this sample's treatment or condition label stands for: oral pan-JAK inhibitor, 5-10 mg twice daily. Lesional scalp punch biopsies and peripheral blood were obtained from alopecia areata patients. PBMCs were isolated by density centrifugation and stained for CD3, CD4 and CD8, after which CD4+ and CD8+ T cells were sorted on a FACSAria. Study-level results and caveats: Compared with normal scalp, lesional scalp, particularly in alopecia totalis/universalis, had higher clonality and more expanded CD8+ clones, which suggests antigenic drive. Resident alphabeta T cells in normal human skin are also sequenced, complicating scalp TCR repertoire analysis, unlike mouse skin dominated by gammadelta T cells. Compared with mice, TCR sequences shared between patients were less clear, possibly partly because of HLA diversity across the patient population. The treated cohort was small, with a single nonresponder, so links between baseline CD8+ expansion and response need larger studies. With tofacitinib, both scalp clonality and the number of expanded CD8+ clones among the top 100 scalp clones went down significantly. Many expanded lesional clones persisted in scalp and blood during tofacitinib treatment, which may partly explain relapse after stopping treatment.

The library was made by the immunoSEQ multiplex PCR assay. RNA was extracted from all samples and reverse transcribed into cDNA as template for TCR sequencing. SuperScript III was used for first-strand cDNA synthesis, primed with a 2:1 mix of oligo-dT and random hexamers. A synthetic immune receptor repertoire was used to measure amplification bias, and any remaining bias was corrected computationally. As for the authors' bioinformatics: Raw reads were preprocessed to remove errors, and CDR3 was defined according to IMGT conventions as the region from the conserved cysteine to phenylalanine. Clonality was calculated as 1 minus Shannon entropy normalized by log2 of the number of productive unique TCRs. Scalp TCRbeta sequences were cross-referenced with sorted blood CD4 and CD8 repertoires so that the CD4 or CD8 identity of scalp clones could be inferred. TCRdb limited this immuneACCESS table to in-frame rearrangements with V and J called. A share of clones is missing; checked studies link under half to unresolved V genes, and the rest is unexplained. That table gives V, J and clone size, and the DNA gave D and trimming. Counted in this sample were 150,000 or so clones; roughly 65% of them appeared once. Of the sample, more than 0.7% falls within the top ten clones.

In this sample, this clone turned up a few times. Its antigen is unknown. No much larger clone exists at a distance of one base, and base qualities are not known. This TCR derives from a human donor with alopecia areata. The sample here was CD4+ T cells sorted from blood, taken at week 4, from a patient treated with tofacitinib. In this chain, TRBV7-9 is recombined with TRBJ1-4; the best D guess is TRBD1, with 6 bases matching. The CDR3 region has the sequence CASSKTGHNEKLFF. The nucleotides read TGTGCCAGCAGCAAGACAGGTCATAATGAAAAACTGTTTTTT.